A single T cell receptor (beta chain) is shown here with its context. What it binds is not known. Clones were read by immunoSEQ multiplex PCR, and TCRdb kept only the in-frame ones, dropping some. The table lists about 140,000 clones, with about 2% in the top ten. The germline V gene encodes CDR1 LNHDA and CDR2 SQIVND (reference sequence). The CDR3 covers 13 residues. V lost 6 bases to trimming and J lost 2 bases, with 10 bases between them. The data are from a study of T cell responses to AZD1222 COVID-19 vaccine. Regarding the study as a whole: Once two AZD1222 doses were given, Spike-specific TCR breadth and depth went up. The peak T cell response came first, and repertoires were sampled only after it. The donor group comprised mostly white British people and more females; the analysis possibly underestimated clonal diversity. Of the AZD1222 recipients, only 5 or 6 were seropositive at baseline.

The chain recombines TRBV19 with TRBJ1-2; D is perhaps TRBD1 (5 bases). This TCR came from an adult in good health. Source material: peripheral blood. CDR3 sequence reads: CASSPRQNYGYTF. As DNA, the CDR3 is TGTGCCAGTAGCCCGCGACAGAACTATGGCTACACCTTC.